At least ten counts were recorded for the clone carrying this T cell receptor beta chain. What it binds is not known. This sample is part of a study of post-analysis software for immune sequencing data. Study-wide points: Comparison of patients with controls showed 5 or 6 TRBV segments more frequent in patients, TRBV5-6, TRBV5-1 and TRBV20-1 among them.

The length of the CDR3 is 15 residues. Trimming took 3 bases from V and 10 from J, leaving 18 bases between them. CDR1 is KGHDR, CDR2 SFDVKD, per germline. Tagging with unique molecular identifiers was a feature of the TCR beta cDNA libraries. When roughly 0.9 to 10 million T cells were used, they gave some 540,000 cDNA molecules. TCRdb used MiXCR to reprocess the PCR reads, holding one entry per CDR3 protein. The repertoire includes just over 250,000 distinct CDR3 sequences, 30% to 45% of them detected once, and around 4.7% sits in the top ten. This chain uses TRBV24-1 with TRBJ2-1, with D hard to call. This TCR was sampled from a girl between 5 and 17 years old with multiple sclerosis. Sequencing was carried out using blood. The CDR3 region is CATSDKTGRTAEQFF. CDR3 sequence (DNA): TGTGCCACCAGTGATAAAACCGGACGAACCGCCGAGCAGTTCTTC.